This T cell receptor beta chain was captured in a study of blood T cell repertoires in COVID-19 (dated by TCRdb to the early 2020s). Notes on the research overall: Samples covering the acute and convalescent phases of COVID-19 were provided by collaborators in the United States, Italy and Spain. Samples came from the ongoing ImmuneRACE study (first 160 participants) plus 1,254 subjects from 6 global collaborators. The prospective study material was composed of cDNA or gDNA derived from T cells, B-cell-depleted T cells, or PBMCs. HLA class I and class II types, where available, came from metadata supplied by the sample provider rather than from assay-based typing. Subjects who had been exposed to COVID-19, were actively infected with it, or had recovered from it provided the deeply sampled blood TCRbeta repertoires that made up the dataset. A de-identified subject ID, COVID-19 status, age in years and sex were almost always included in the sample metadata. The repertoires were released in a freely available public database intended as a resource for research on the immune response to SARS-CoV-2.

Points the paper makes about the study in general: How much clinical and demographic metadata was included differed by source and by participant, and the metadata was provided uncurated.

The collaborating institutions used their own protocols to collect whole blood in K2EDTA tubes. Collaborator samples were shipped for TCRbeta analysis as frozen whole blood, isolated PBMCs, or DNA extracted from either sample type. V gives up 2 bases and J gives up 10 bases, and the segment between their germline ends measures 15 bases. Inclusive of the bounding cysteine and phenylalanine, the CDR3 is 14 residues long. Of the read, only the CDR3 DNA is kept; its 42 bases are in frame from base 1. CDR1 MNHEY and CDR2 SMNVEV were looked up in the germline V gene (reference sequence). The immunoSEQ Assay, a bias-controlled multiplex PCR, was used to amplify TCRbeta CDR3 regions from genomic DNA. The paper's data handling went like this. Nucleated cell counts per sample were estimated from amplification of reference gene primers within the assay. To quantify the absolute abundance of each unique TCRbeta CDR3 rearrangement, sequence reads were collapsed and filtered. For each sample, productive Simpson clonality was calculated by taking the square root of Simpson's diversity index across productive rearrangements. Entries here come from immuneACCESS through TCRdb and include only in-frame sequences with V and J called. Some clones fail to appear in such tables; in the studies checked, an unresolved V gene covers under half of the shortfall, and the cause of the remainder is unknown. V, J and clone size derive from that table, while D and trimming were established from the DNA sequence. The sample table holds about 58,000 clones, of which over 70% were seen once. The ten largest clones represent approximately 4.9% of the sample.

This clone counts as large (0.1 to 1%). Its antigen specificity is not known. Base qualities are missing; no much larger clone stands one base away. The receptor's source is a human donor in a cohort sampled during active COVID-19. Sequenced sample: peripheral blood. The chain uses TRBV27 and TRBJ1-5, with no confident D gene call. The CDR3 reads as follows: CASSLIGSGQPQHF. The DNA sequence is given as TGTGCCAGCAGTTTAATAGGTTCGGGTCAACCCCAGCATTTT.